These 5 T cell receptor beta chains originate from one sample sequenced in a study of cytomegalovirus exposure and HLA in healthy donors. 60 Vbeta and 13 Jbeta primers were used in PCR. Assay: immunoSEQ multiplex PCR; the TCRdb copy retains only in-frame clones and omits some. The data contain about 180,000 clones, about 85% of them singletons. The sequenced material came from PBMCs. Receptors originate from a boy between 2 and 15 years old in good health and CMV-seronegative.

The chain employs TRBV15 and TRBJ1-3; 10 nucleotides agree with TRBD1. Germline V lookup: CDR1 LNHNV, CDR2 YYDKDF (reference sequence). The CDR3 covers 16 residues. V lost 5 bases and J lost 8; bases outside the gene matches: 12. The CDR3: CATSEPGQGSGYTIYF. CDR3 in DNA: TGTGCCACCAGCGAGCCGGGACAGGGGTCGGGATACACCATATATTTT. The full variable domain, its missing parts supplied by reference TRBV15 and TRBJ1-3, is DAMVIQNPRYQVTQFGKPVTLSCSQTLNHNVMYWYQQKSSQAPKLLFHYYDKDFNNEADTPDNFQSRRPNTSFCFLDIRSPGLGDTAMYLCATSEPGQGSGYTIYFGEGSWLTVV.

The genes are TRBV18 and TRBJ2-1; TRBD1 might be the D (6 bases). The V end lost 1 base, the J end lost 4 bases, and 11 bases lay between the germline ends. Germline values: CDR1 KGHSH, CDR2 LQKENI. The CDR3 sequence is 15 residues long. The CDR3 DNA sequence: TGTGCCAGCTCACCACTTCCGGACAGTTACAATGAGCAGTTCTTC. Protein product: CASSPLPDSYNEQFF.

The chain links TRBV28 to TRBJ1-6, with 7 bases identical to TRBD1. There are 16 residues in the CDR3. Per the germline V gene, CDR1 is MDHEN and CDR2 is SYDVKM. The J segment lost 1 base and the V segment lost 5 bases, leaving 5 bases of the junction unmatched. The chain's CDR3 is CASSLRQGSYNSPLHF. The CDR3 region has the DNA TGTGCCAGCAGTCTGAGACAGGGATCCTATAATTCACCCCTCCACTTT.

V and J are TRBV9 and TRBJ1-1; D unresolved. The CDR3 is made up of 13 amino acids. Germline CDR1 is SGDLS and CDR2 is YYNGEE. Trimming took off 3 bases at V and 7 bases at J, with 13 bases between the two ends. The CDR3, as DNA: TGTGCCAGCAGCGACAGCCAATTAAGTGAAGCTTTCTTT. This gives the protein CASSDSQLSEAFF.

The V gene is TRBV9, the J gene TRBJ2-1; D gene uncertain. Per germline, CDR1 SGDLS and CDR2 YYNGEE. V was pared by 4 bases and J by 5 bases, with 10 bases between. The CDR3 runs to 13 residues. CDR3 in amino acids: CASSLDGHNEQFF. CDR3 sequence (DNA): TGTGCCAGCAGCCTAGATGGCCACAATGAGCAGTTCTTC.